The entry that follows covers one TCR beta chain sequence. The record originates from a study of Ad26.COV2.S vaccination and SARS-CoV-2 variants. Clones were sequenced by immunoSEQ multiplex PCR, and TCRdb holds only the in-frame ones, with some missing. The data contain around 300,000 clones, 88% of them singletons. Indicated treatment: some 19 received Ad26.COV2.S at low or high dose, single or two shots; several received placebo; per-sample allocation not given. Sampling happened 63 days after the first vaccine or placebo injection. The germline CDR1 and CDR2 sequences are MNHEY and SVGAGI. The length of the CDR3 is 14 residues. V was cut by 2 bases and J by 2 bases, with 9 bases left in between.

The receptor was derived from a person between 18 and 65 years old who received the Ad26.COV2.S COVID-19 vaccine or a placebo. This chain connects TRBV6-5 to TRBJ1-2; D unclear. This material consisted of peripheral blood, taken in a trial of Ad26.COV2.S vaccine versus placebo. The CDR3 sequence: CASSYVPGNYGYTF. The CDR3 nucleotides read TGTGCCAGCAGTTACGTGCCGGGAAACTATGGCTACACCTTC.